Below are 15 T cell receptor beta chains sequenced from a single sample in a study of blood T cell repertoires in COVID-19. Sequencing used immunoSEQ multiplex PCR; TCRdb keeps in-frame clones, though not all of them. The sample shows 35,000 to 45,000 clones, roughly 84% of them seen only once. Sequences were obtained from peripheral blood. The receptors derive from a human donor in a cohort sampled during active COVID-19.

This clone showed up just once. The V call is TRBV28, the J call TRBJ2-7, with TRBD1 identical over 7 bases. The CDR3 consists of 16 residues. Trimming at V came to 4 bases and at J to 4 bases, leaving 13 bases not matched to a gene. The V gene's germline CDR1 is MDHEN and CDR2 SYDVKM. CDR3 coding DNA: TGTGCCAGCAGTTCCATAACGCGGACAGGACTTTACGAGCAGTACTTC. It yields the protein CASSSITRTGLYEQYF.

The V gene is TRBV28, the J gene TRBJ2-3; TRBD2 might be the D (6 bases). The CDR3 has 15 amino acids. V was cut by 4 bases and J by 4 bases, with 15 bases left in between. CDR1 MDHEN and CDR2 SYDVKM come from the germline V gene. The DNA for the CDR3 is TGTGCCAGCAGTTCGTGGGGGGTGGTCGCAGATACGCAGTATTTT. It encodes CASSSWGVVADTQYF.

Worth noting for this clone: Within the sample, other DNA sequences also encode this same CDR3. This chain links TRBV7-8 with TRBJ2-7, with 12 bases aligning to TRBD2. V lost 1 base to trimming and J lost 6 bases; unmatched junction nucleotides: 13. The CDR3 is 18 residues long. Germline CDR1 SGHVS, CDR2 FQNEAQ. This chain's CDR3 is CASSLGVTGLAGGLEQYF. CDR3 in DNA: TGTGCCAGCAGCTTAGGGGTCACTGGTCTAGCGGGGGGGCTCGAGCAGTACTTC.

This clone was found once. This chain connects TRBV15 to TRBJ2-7; D call uncertain. Trimming pared 4 bases from V and 6 bases from J, leaving 10 bases between. The V gene's germline CDR1 is LNHNV and CDR2 YYDKDF (reference sequence). The CDR3 sequence is 12 residues long. The CDR3 region is CATSKLSGEQYF. The CDR3 DNA reads TGTGCCACCAGCAAGCTAAGTGGCGAGCAGTACTTC. Supplemented by reference TRBV15 and TRBJ2-7, the full variable domain reads DAMVIQNPRYQVTQFGKPVTLSCSQTLNHNVMYWYQQKSSQAPKLLFHYYDKDFNNEADTPDNFQSRRPNTSFCFLDIRSPGLGDTAMYLCATSKLSGEQYFGPGTRLTVT.

The genes are TRBV3-1 (or the pseudogene TRBV3-2) and TRBJ2-3; 8 bases align to TRBD2. The CDR3 covers 15 residues. The ends lost 2 bases at V and 7 bases at J; junction bases unmatched: 8. CDR1 LGHDT and CDR2 YNNKEL come from the germline V gene (reference sequence). The DNA of the CDR3 is TGTGCCAGCAGCCAATTTAACGGGGGGGGGAATACGCAGTATTTT. Translation gives CASSQFNGGGNTQYF.

This chain links TRBV6-5 with TRBJ2-5; maybe TRBD1 (6 bases). The germline V and J ends were trimmed by 7 bases and 7 bases, with 19 bases remaining between them. The CDR3 sequence is 14 residues long. Germline CDR1 MNHEY, CDR2 SVGAGI. CDR3 nucleotides: TGTGCCAGCACCCTCTCACAGGGTTCGGGGACCCAGTACTTC. This gives the protein CASTLSQGSGTQYF.

V gene TRBV5-6 combines with J gene TRBJ1-6, with D maybe TRBD1 (6 bases). The CDR3 covers 15 residues. V lost 0 bases, J lost 9 bases, and 13 bases lay in between. In germline, CDR1 is SGHDT, CDR2 YYEEEE. CDR3 coding DNA: TGTGCCAGCAGCTTGGGTCAGGGGTGGGGTTCACCCCTCCACTTT. Its translation is CASSLGQGWGSPLHF.

V usage is TRBV5-1 and J usage is TRBJ2-7, with D perhaps TRBD1 (6 bases). Germline CDR1 is SGHRS and CDR2 is YFSETQ. Trimming took 4 bases from V and 3 from J, leaving 20 bases between them. The CDR3 totals 16 residues. CDR3 sequence reads: CASSPQFGQGFYEQYF. DNA for the CDR3: TGCGCCAGCAGCCCGCAGTTTGGTCAGGGGTTCTACGAGCAGTACTTC.

The V call is TRBV27, the J call TRBJ2-5, with 8 nucleotides matching TRBD2. The CDR3 runs to 15 residues. The junction had 6 bases not matched to a gene; V was cut back by 5 bases and J by 1 base. Germline loops: CDR1 MNHEY, CDR2 SMNVEV (reference sequence). CDR3 sequence reads: CASSPRGAPQETQYF. The CDR3 DNA reads as TGTGCCAGCAGTCCGCGGGGGGCCCCCCAAGAGACCCAGTACTTC.

The J gene is TRBJ1-1, the V gene TRBV10-3; the D gene is possibly TRBD1 (5 bases). The CDR3 has 12 amino acids. Germline-derived CDR1 and CDR2 are ENHRY and SYGVKD. V was trimmed by 8 bases and J by 1 base, leaving 8 bases between them. CDR3 bases: TGTGCCATCGGACATACGAACACTGAAGCTTTCTTT. It codes for CAIGHTNTEAFF.

V is TRBV19 and J is TRBJ1-6; 7 bases are shared with TRBD1. The CDR3 loop spans 16 amino acids. Germline CDR1 reads LNHDA; CDR2 reads SQIVND (reference sequence). The junction had 17 bases not matched to a gene; V was cut back by 9 bases and J by 9 bases. The DNA for the CDR3 is TGTGCCAGCAAAATACCCCCGACAGGGAAATGTTCACCCCTCCACTTT. This sequence encodes CASKIPPTGKCSPLHF. The full variable domain, completed using reference TRBV19 and TRBJ1-6, is DGGITQSPKYLFRKEGQNVTLSCEQNLNHDAMYWYRQDPGQGLRLIYYSQIVNDFQKGDIAEGYSVSREKKESFPLTVTSAQKNPTAFYLCASKIPPTGKCSPLHFGNGTRLTVT.

This clone was seen a single time. The V call is TRBV28, the J call TRBJ2-1, with D maybe TRBD1 (7 bases). The CDR3 is 18 residues long. Trimming pared 10 bases from V and 7 bases from J, leaving 32 bases between. Germline V gene data show CDR1 as MDHEN and CDR2 as SYDVKM. The CDR3 DNA follows: TGTGCCACCTCCCAGGGGGGCCAATTCTTACGCGCTAGGAATGAGCAGTTCTTC. Translated, it gives CATSQGGQFLRARNEQFF.

J is TRBJ2-3 and V is TRBV6-6; TRBD2 aligns across 11 bases. V lost 11 bases and J lost 2; bases outside the gene matches: 9. Germline CDR1 MNHNY, CDR2 SVGAGI (reference sequence). The CDR3 consists of 15 residues. Here the CDR3 DNA reads TGTGCCGTCAGTCTAGCGGGGGGCCCCACAGATACGCAGTATTTT. Protein product: CAVSLAGGPTDTQYF.

The chain combines TRBV2 with TRBJ1-3, with 7 bases fitting TRBD1. Trimming at V came to 2 bases and at J to 0 bases, leaving 7 bases not matched to a gene. Germline V gives CDR1 SNHLY, CDR2 FYNNEI. This CDR3 has 17 residues. In nucleotides, the CDR3 is TGTGCCAGCAGTGAAAGGGGGCAGCGGTCCTCTGGAAACACCATATATTTT. Protein sequence: CASSERGQRSSGNTIYF.

The chain uses TRBV2 and TRBJ2-1; 14 nucleotides line up with TRBD2. Unmatched junction bases numbered 17, after V lost 4 bases and J lost 3 bases. This CDR3 spans 21 amino acids. Germline CDR1 and CDR2: SNHLY and FYNNEI. Here the CDR3 DNA reads TGTGCCAGCAGTGGCCCCTCAGCCGGGACTAGCGGGGGAAGAATCTACAATGAGCAGTTCTTC. Its protein is CASSGPSAGTSGGRIYNEQFF.